The source of this T cell receptor beta chain is a study of blood T cell repertoires in COVID-19. The CDR3 totals 17 residues. Looked up from germline, CDR1 is SGHNT and CDR2 is YENEEA. Trimming pared 0 bases from V and 3 bases from J, leaving 16 bases between. Sequencing was performed with immunoSEQ multiplex PCR; in TCRdb, only in-frame clones are kept and a portion is missing. There are fewer than 300,000 clones in the sample; about 86% occur only once, and about a sixth lies in the top ten. The sequenced sample consisted of peripheral blood. J is TRBJ2-3 and V is TRBV11-3; possibly TRBD1 for D (5 bases). This TCR came from a person aged 70 to 85 with COVID-19, enrolled during active disease. The CDR3 DNA is TGTGCCAGCAGCTTAGAAGCCAGGGCCAAAACGACAGATACGCAGTATTTT. Translated: CASSLEARAKTTDTQYF.